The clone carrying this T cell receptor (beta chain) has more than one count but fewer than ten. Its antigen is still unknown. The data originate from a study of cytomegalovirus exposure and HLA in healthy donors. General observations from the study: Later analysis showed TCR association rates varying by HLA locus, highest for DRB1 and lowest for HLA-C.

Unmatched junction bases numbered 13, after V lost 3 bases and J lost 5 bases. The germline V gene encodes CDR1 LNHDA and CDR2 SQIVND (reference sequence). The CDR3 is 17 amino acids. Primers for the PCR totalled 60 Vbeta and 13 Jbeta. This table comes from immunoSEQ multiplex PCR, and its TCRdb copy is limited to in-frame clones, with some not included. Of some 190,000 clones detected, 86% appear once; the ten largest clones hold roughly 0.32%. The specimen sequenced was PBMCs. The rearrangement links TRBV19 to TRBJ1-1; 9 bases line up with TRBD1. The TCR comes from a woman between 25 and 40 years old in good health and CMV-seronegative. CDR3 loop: CASSMVFSGQGSTEAFF. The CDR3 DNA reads TGTGCCAGTAGTATGGTTTTTTCCGGACAGGGGTCGACTGAAGCTTTCTTT.